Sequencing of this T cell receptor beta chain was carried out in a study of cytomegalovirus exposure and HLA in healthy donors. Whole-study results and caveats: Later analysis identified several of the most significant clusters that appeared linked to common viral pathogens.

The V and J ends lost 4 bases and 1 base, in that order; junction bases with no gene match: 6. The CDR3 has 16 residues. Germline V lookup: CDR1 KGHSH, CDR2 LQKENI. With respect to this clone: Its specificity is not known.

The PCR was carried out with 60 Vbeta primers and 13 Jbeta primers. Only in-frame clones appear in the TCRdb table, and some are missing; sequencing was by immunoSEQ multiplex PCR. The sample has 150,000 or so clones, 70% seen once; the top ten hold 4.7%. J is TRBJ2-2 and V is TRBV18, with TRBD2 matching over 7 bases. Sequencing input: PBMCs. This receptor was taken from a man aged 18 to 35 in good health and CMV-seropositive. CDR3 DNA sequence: TGTGCCAGCTCACGCGTACTAGCGCAGAACACCGGGGAGCTGTTTTTT. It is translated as CASSRVLAQNTGELFF.